The 10 T cell receptor beta chains below were found in one sample sequenced in a study of T cells after yellow fever vaccination. Each CDR3 protein is one row after TCRdb ran MiXCR on the 5' RACE reads. The sample lists 150,000 to 200,000 distinct CDR3 sequences, roughly 9.6% occurring once. The material was CD8+ T cells sorted from PBMCs, obtained 15 days after the yellow fever booster vaccination. These receptors were collected from a young man who received the YFV17D yellow fever vaccine.

The rearrangement links TRBV6-5 to TRBJ1-3; D might be TRBD1 (5 bases). Deletions cut 6 bases from V and 6 bases from J, with 18 bases between. CDR3 length: 15 amino acids. Looked up from germline, CDR1 is MNHEY and CDR2 is SVGAGI. This CDR3 reads CASSQAGMVLNTIYF. DNA of the CDR3: TGTGCCAGCAGCCAGGCAGGGATGGTGTTAAACACCATATATTTT.

This chain joins TRBV5-1 and TRBJ2-2; D unresolved. The CDR3 extends over 12 amino acids. Germline V lookup: CDR1 SGHRS, CDR2 YFSETQ. V lost 3 bases to trimming and J lost 7 bases, with 7 bases between them. CDR3 residues: CASSWVGGELFF. For the CDR3, the DNA is TGCGCCAGCAGCTGGGTTGGCGGGGAGCTGTTTTTT. Variable domain in full (rest from reference TRBV5-1 and TRBJ2-2): KAGVTQTPRYLIKTRGQQVTLSCSPISGHRSVSWYQQTPGQGLQFLFEYFSETQRNKGNFPGRFSGRQFSNSRSEMNVSTLELGDSALYLCASSWVGGELFFGEGSRLTVL.

This clonotype was counted between two and nine times. The gene calls are TRBV6-5 and TRBJ2-7, with TRBD1 identical over 7 bases. The CDR3 length is 14 residues. The germline CDR1 and CDR2 sequences are MNHEY and SVGAGI. Germline trimming cut 6 bases from V and 2 bases from J; bases unmatched to any gene: 7. The CDR3 sequence is CASRTYRGAYEQYV. CDR3 DNA: TGTGCCAGCAGGACATACAGGGGAGCCTACGAGCAGTACGTC.

This chain uses TRBV6-1 with TRBJ2-1; 9 positions agree with TRBD2. This CDR3 has 14 residues. Germline values: CDR1 MNHNS, CDR2 SASEGT. J was trimmed by 7 bases and V by 6 bases; bases with no gene match: 7. In DNA, the CDR3 is TGTGCCAGCAGGCGGGGGGGCAATCTAAATGAGCAGTTCTTC. It encodes CASRRGGNLNEQFF.

This clonotype has at least ten counts. The rearrangement uses TRBV10-3 and TRBJ2-1; D is uncertain. Between the trimmed V and J ends, which lost 0 bases and 6 bases, there was a span of 12 bases. This CDR3 is 15 amino acids long. From germline, CDR1 is ENHRY and CDR2 SYGVKD. The CDR3 DNA reads TGTGCCATCAGTGAGTCGGAATCCTTGTCCAATGAGCAGTTCTTC. It specifies CAISESESLSNEQFF.

The rearrangement uses TRBV4-1 and TRBJ1-5; D not certain. Germline V CDR1 and CDR2: MGHRA, YSYEKL. This CDR3 region has 18 residues. V shed 3 bases and J shed 0 bases, with 18 bases lying between them. The CDR3 here is CASSHGGGFADSNQPQHF. Here the CDR3 DNA reads TGCGCCAGCAGCCACGGCGGTGGCTTTGCAGATAGCAATCAGCCCCAGCATTTT.

Only a few counts were recorded for this clonotype. CDR3 in DNA: TGCAGCGTTGAAGTGACGCAGGGGGCTATCGGGGAGCTGTTTTTT. It specifies CSVEVTQGAIGELFF. The V and J genes are TRBV29-1 and TRBJ2-2, with 8 bases that match TRBD1. V gave up 1 base and J gave up 7 bases; unmatched junction bases: 8. Per germline, CDR1 SQVTM and CDR2 ANQGSEA. The CDR3 totals 15 residues.

This clonotype has just a few counts. The genes are TRBV11-2 and TRBJ2-5; D is unclear. V was clipped by 1 base and J by 1 base, with 10 bases between them. Germline lookup yields CDR1 SGHAT and CDR2 FQNNGV. There are 15 residues in the CDR3. CDR3 nucleotides: TGTGCCAGCAGCTTAGTATGGACGGTCCAAGAGACCCAGTACTTC. Protein: CASSLVWTVQETQYF. The complete variable domain, with remaining parts taken from reference TRBV11-2 and TRBJ2-5, reads EAGVAQSPRYKIIEKRQSVAFWCNPISGHATLYWYQQILGQGPKLLIQFQNNGVVDDSQLPKDRFSAERLKGVDSTLKIQPAKLEDSAVYLCASSLVWTVQETQYFGPGTRLLVL.

This clonotype occurred a few times. The J gene is TRBJ2-2, the V gene TRBV12-3 or TRBV12-4, with 10 bases fitting TRBD2. CDR3 length equals 16 residues. With 3 bases clipped from V and 5 bases from J, the junction kept 6 bases outside the gene matches. The CDR3 spells CASSFRLAGATGELFF. Written as DNA, the CDR3 is TGTGCCAGCAGTTTCCGACTAGCGGGTGCTACCGGGGAGCTGTTTTTT.

The chain recombines TRBV4-1 with TRBJ2-1; 10 nucleotides match TRBD2. After removal of 2 bases from V and 5 bases from J, the junction contained 3 bases not matched to a gene. This CDR3 region has 15 residues. Germline CDR1 MGHRA, CDR2 YSYEKL. The CDR3 nucleotides are TGCGCCAGCAGCCAACGGACTAGCGGACACAATGAGCAGTTCTTC. Its protein product is CASSQRTSGHNEQFF.